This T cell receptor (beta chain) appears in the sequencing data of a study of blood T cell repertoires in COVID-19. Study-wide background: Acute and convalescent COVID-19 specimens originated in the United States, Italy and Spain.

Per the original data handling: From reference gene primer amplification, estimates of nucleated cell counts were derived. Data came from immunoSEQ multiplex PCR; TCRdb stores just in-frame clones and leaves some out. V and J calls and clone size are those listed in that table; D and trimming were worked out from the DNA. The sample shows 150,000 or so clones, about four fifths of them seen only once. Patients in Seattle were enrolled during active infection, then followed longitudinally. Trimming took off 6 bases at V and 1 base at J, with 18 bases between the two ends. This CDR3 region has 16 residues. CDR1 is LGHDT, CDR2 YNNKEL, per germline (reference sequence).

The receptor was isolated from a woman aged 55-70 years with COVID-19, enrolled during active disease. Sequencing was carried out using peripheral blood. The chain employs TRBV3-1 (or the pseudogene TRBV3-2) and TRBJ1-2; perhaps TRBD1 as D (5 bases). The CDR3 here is CASSYTQGSINYGYTF. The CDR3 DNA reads TGTGCCAGCAGTTATACGCAGGGATCGATTAACTATGGCTACACCTTC.